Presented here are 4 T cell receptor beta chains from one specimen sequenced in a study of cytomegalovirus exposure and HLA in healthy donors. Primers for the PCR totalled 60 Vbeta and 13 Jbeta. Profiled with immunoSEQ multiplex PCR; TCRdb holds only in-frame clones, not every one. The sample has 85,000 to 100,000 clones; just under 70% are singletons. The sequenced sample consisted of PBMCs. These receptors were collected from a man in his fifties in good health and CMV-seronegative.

The CDR3 DNA is TGTGCCACCGAGGGGGACAGGGGGGCTTCTGAAGCTTTCTTT. It is translated as CATEGDRGASEAFF. The chain joins TRBV10-3 to TRBJ1-1; 11 bases are shared with TRBD1. CDR1 is ENHRY and CDR2 is SYGVKD in the germline V gene. The CDR3 length is 14 residues. J was trimmed by 6 bases and V by 10 bases; bases with no gene match: 10.

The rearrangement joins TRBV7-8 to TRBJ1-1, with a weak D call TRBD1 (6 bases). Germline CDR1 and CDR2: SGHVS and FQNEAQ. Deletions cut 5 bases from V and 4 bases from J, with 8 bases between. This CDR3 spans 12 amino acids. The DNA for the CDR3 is TGTGCCAGCAGCCCAGGGGCCACTGAAGCTTTCTTT. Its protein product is CASSPGATEAFF.

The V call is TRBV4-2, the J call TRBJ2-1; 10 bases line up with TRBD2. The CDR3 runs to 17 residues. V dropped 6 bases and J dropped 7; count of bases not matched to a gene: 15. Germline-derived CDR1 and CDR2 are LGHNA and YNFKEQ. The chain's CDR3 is CASSLRTTSGEPNEQFF. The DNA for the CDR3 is TGTGCCAGCAGTCTCCGCACCACTAGCGGGGAACCAAATGAGCAGTTCTTC.

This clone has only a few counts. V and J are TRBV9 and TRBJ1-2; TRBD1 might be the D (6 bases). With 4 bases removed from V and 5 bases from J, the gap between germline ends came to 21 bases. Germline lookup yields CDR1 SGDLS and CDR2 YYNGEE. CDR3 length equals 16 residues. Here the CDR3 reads CASSPHSGGQGYGYTF. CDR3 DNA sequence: TGTGCCAGCAGCCCACATTCCGGGGGGCAAGGGTATGGCTACACCTTC.